A single sample is the source of the 9 T cell receptor beta chains below, sequenced in a study of blood T cell repertoires in COVID-19. TCRdb keeps only in-frame clones here, not all; method: immunoSEQ multiplex PCR. The repertoire consists of about 100,000 clones, with just under 85% occurring once and the leading ten covering around 15%. The sample taken for sequencing was peripheral blood. These receptors all stem from a man aged 50 to 59 with active or convalescent COVID-19.

The gene calls are TRBV4-1 and TRBJ1-4, with 7 nucleotides matching TRBD1. The CDR3 consists of 17 residues. Per the germline V gene, CDR1 is MGHRA and CDR2 is YSYEKL. Trimming removed 6 bases from V and 5 bases from J; junction bases left unmatched: 15. The CDR3 bases are TGCGCCAGCAGTCCCTGGGACAGAAAACCCCCCAATGAAAAACTGTTTTTT. It is translated as CASSPWDRKPPNEKLFF.

The DNA of the CDR3 is TGTGCCAGCAGTTTATCTACGGATACGCAGTATTTT. Translating it yields CASSLSTDTQYF. The V and J genes are TRBV6-2 or TRBV6-3 and TRBJ2-3; unclear D gene. The germline V gene has CDR1 MNHEY and CDR2 SVGEGT. The CDR3 is 12 amino acids. Between the trimmed V and J ends, which lost 4 bases and 6 bases, there was a span of 8 bases.

This clone was picked up a small number of times. The chain recombines TRBV18 with TRBJ2-1, with 8 bases that match TRBD2. Germline loops: CDR1 KGHSH, CDR2 LQKENI. The V and J ends lost 4 bases and 7 bases, in that order; junction bases with no gene match: 12. The CDR3 runs to 16 residues. The DNA for the CDR3 is TGTGCCAGCTCACGGGGTATCGGGACTAGTTTGAATGAGCAGTTCTTC. Its protein is CASSRGIGTSLNEQFF. The full variable domain, completed using reference TRBV18 and TRBJ2-1, is NAGVMQNPRHLVRRRGQEARLRCSPMKGHSHVYWYRQLPEEGLKFMVYLQKENIIDESGMPKERFSAEFPKEGPSILRIQQVVRGDSAAYFCASSRGIGTSLNEQFFGPGTRLTVL.

In its sample, this clone was seen a few times. This chain uses TRBV29-1 with TRBJ2-3; 8 nucleotides line up with TRBD1. Germline V gene lookup returns CDR1 SQVTM and CDR2 ANQGSEA. J gave up 3 bases and V 7 bases, and 9 bases lay outside the gene matches. This CDR3 is built from 14 residues. Here the CDR3 reads CSGRRQGWTDTQYF. CDR3 sequence (DNA): TGCAGCGGGAGGAGACAGGGGTGGACAGATACGCAGTATTTT.

V gene TRBV30 combines with J gene TRBJ2-3; D might be TRBD2 (6 bases). The germline CDR1 and CDR2 sequences are GTSNPN and SVGIG (reference sequence). CDR3 length: 14 residues. V dropped 4 bases and J dropped 0 bases, with 11 bases sitting between them. The DNA for the CDR3 is TGTGCCTGGATGGAGGGACCTAGCACAGATACGCAGTATTTT. Its protein is CAWMEGPSTDTQYF.

The chain is built from TRBV28 and TRBJ1-2, with D uncertain. Trimming removed 2 bases at V and 6 bases at J, with 10 bases between. The CDR3 has 13 residues. Germline assignment: CDR1 MDHEN and CDR2 SYDVKM. CDR3 coding DNA: TGTGCCAGCAGTTTAAGAGGTAATAATGGCTACACCTTC. Amino acids: CASSLRGNNGYTF.

The CDR3 region has the DNA TGTGCCAGCAGCTGGACAGTCTACATAGATACGCAGTATTTT. Residues: CASSWTVYIDTQYF. This rearrangement joins TRBV7-8 to TRBJ2-3, with D maybe TRBD1 (6 bases). The ends were cut back, 4 bases at V and 5 bases at J, with 13 bases in the middle. Germline loops: CDR1 SGHVS, CDR2 FQNEAQ. This CDR3 comprises 14 residues.

This clone has just a few counts. This chain links TRBV7-8 with TRBJ1-5; 11 bases align to TRBD1. Per germline, CDR1 SGHVS and CDR2 FQNEAQ. This CDR3 region has 16 residues. V shed 1 base and J 5 bases; nucleotides not matched to a gene: 4. The CDR3 reads CASSLGGDRGYQPQHF. The CDR3 coding sequence is TGTGCCAGCAGCTTAGGTGGGGACAGGGGGTATCAGCCCCAGCATTTT. Combining the CDR3 with reference TRBV7-8 and TRBJ1-5 gives the whole variable domain GAGVSQSPRYKVAKRGQDVALRCDPISGHVSLFWYQQALGQGPEFLTYFQNEAQLDKSGLPSDRFFAERPEGSVSTLKIQRTQQEDSAVYLCASSLGGDRGYQPQHFGDGTRLSIL.

The chain joins TRBV6-5 to TRBJ1-1, with 8 positions matching TRBD1. The V and J ends lost 5 bases and 6 bases, in that order; junction bases with no gene match: 5. Germline CDR1 MNHEY, CDR2 SVGAGI. CDR3 length: 13 residues. This CDR3 reads CASSQPGQAEAFF. CDR3 sequence (DNA): TGTGCCAGCAGTCAACCGGGACAGGCTGAAGCTTTCTTT.